Each of the 8 T cell receptor beta chains below was sequenced from the same sample in a study of cytomegalovirus exposure and HLA in healthy donors. Primers for the PCR totalled 60 Vbeta and 13 Jbeta. The protocol was immunoSEQ multiplex PCR, while the TCRdb copy is restricted to in-frame clones and leaves out a portion. The repertoire has around 190,000 clones, 9.5% of them found once; the top ten carry roughly 1.4%. Specimen: PBMCs. These receptors originate from a woman aged 25 to 39 in good health and CMV-seropositive.

The chain uses TRBV7-2 and TRBJ2-7; 9 positions agree with TRBD2. V shed 5 bases, J shed 0 bases, and the junction held 8 bases outside the gene matches. The CDR3 is 16 amino acids. Germline assignment: CDR1 SGHTA and CDR2 FQGNSA. Written as DNA, the CDR3 is TGTGCCAGCAGCCGGAGGACTAGCGCCAGCTCCTACGAGCAGTACTTC. Encoded protein: CASSRRTSASSYEQYF.

This chain uses TRBV15 with TRBJ1-2, with unresolved D. The ends were cut back, 0 bases at V and 4 bases at J, with 15 bases in the middle. CDR1 is LNHNV and CDR2 is YYDKDF in the germline V gene (reference sequence). This CDR3 has 16 amino acids. The CDR3 spells CATSREAARSLYGYTF. The CDR3 bases are TGTGCCACCAGCAGAGAGGCAGCCAGGTCCCTCTATGGCTACACCTTC.

This clone was counted between two and nine times. The junction departs from germline at one end; a sequencing error may be responsible. The genes are TRBV30 and TRBJ1-2; TRBD1 might be the D (5 bases). Germline CDR1 is GTSNPN and CDR2 is SVGIG (reference sequence). This CDR3 has 11 amino acids. The CDR3 spells CASSQGYGYTF. CDR3 sequence (DNA): TGTGCCTCGAGTCAGGGCTATGGCTACACCTTC.

This clone was seen a few times. The CDR3 is CAWTGQGQYEQYF. CDR3 DNA sequence: TGTGCCTGGACGGGTCAGGGCCAGTACGAGCAGTACTTC. The chain employs TRBV30 and TRBJ2-7, with D possibly being TRBD1 (5 bases). Germline lookup yields CDR1 GTSNPN and CDR2 SVGIG (reference sequence). The CDR3 spans 13 residues. Trimming removed 4 bases at V and 4 bases at J, with 14 bases between.

V and J are TRBV25-1 and TRBJ1-1, with 10 bases identical to TRBD1. V lost 3 bases, J lost 5 bases, and 6 bases stayed unmatched. There are 15 residues in the CDR3. Germline V lookup: CDR1 MGHDK, CDR2 SYGVNS. CDR3 region: CASSDVGQGETEAFF. The CDR3 DNA is TGTGCCAGCAGTGATGTAGGACAGGGGGAGACTGAAGCTTTCTTT.

A few counts support this clone. The genes are TRBV5-1 and TRBJ1-3, with D unresolved. V was trimmed by 1 base and J by 2 bases, leaving 13 bases between them. CDR3 size: 16 residues. The germline V gene encodes CDR1 SGHRS and CDR2 YFSETQ. CDR3: CASSLHPGEAGNTIYF. CDR3 DNA: TGCGCCAGCAGCTTGCACCCAGGTGAAGCTGGAAACACCATATATTTT.

This chain joins TRBV5-1 and TRBJ2-1; 7 nucleotides line up with TRBD2. V shed 4 bases and J 8 bases; nucleotides not matched to a gene: 12. Germline V gives CDR1 SGHRS, CDR2 YFSETQ. This CDR3 comprises 15 residues. The CDR3: CASSPVGEGLDEQFF. CDR3 sequence (DNA): TGCGCCAGCAGCCCTGTAGGGGAGGGCCTGGATGAGCAGTTCTTC.

The CDR3 protein is CASNLHPTGFEQYF. The CDR3 coding sequence is TGTGCCAGCAACCTCCACCCGACAGGGTTCGAGCAGTACTTC. The V and J genes are TRBV7-9 and TRBJ2-7; 7 nucleotides agree with TRBD1. Germline lookup yields CDR1 SEHNR and CDR2 FQNEAQ (reference sequence). The CDR3 is made up of 14 amino acids. V lost 7 bases, J lost 6 bases, and 12 bases stayed unmatched.